Below are 24 T cell receptor beta chains sequenced from a single sample in a study of blood T cell repertoires in COVID-19. This table comes from immunoSEQ multiplex PCR, and its TCRdb copy is limited to in-frame clones, with some not included. Here the sample spans 70,000 to 100,000 clones, about 88% being singletons. Sequenced material: peripheral blood. Source of these receptors: a human donor in a cohort sampled during active COVID-19.

V usage is TRBV18 and J usage is TRBJ2-2, with D perhaps TRBD1 (6 bases). The CDR3 spans 15 residues. Deletions cut 1 base from V and 1 base from J, with 7 bases between. Germline V gene data show CDR1 as KGHSH and CDR2 as LQKENI. The chain's CDR3 is CASSPRQENTGELFF. CDR3 coding DNA: TGTGCCAGCTCACCACGACAGGAGAACACCGGGGAGCTGTTTTTT.

J is TRBJ1-2 and V is TRBV7-3; D possibly corresponds to TRBD1 (5 bases). Germline CDR1 and CDR2: SGHTA and FQGTGA. V lost 0 bases, J lost 3 bases, and 8 bases lay in between. This CDR3 has 14 amino acids. CDR3 amino acids: CASSLTGGDYGYTF. CDR3 DNA: TGTGCCAGCAGCTTAACGGGAGGGGACTATGGCTACACCTTC.

The count of this clone is one. This CDR3 reads CASHQNTTVNTGELFF. The CDR3 coding sequence is TGCGCCAGCCACCAAAACACTACGGTTAACACCGGGGAGCTGTTTTTT. The chain recombines TRBV23-1 with TRBJ2-2; D is uncertain. TRBV23-1 is an ORF; its function is uncertain. V was cut by 8 bases and J by 2 bases, with 18 bases left in between. This CDR3 comprises 16 residues.

The sample holds one count of this clone. The junction departs from the called germline gene at one end, perhaps through a read error. The chain couples TRBV6-1 to TRBJ1-2, with D possibly TRBD1 on 5 matching bases. Per the germline V gene, CDR1 is MNHNS and CDR2 is SASEGT. The CDR3 loop spans 12 amino acids. CDR3 sequence: CASSEEVGQDLF. CDR3 DNA sequence: TGTGCCAGCAGTGAAGAAGTTGGACAAGACCTCTTC.

The V gene is TRBV30, the J gene TRBJ1-5; D gene uncertain. Trimming stripped 2 bases from V and 2 bases from J, with 10 bases between. The CDR3 contains 14 residues. Per germline, CDR1 GTSNPN and CDR2 SVGIG (reference sequence). The CDR3 loop is CAWSRPAGNQPQHF. The CDR3 DNA is TGTGCCTGGAGTAGACCGGCGGGCAATCAGCCCCAGCATTTT.

The rearrangement joins TRBV11-2 to TRBJ1-6; D is unclear. The CDR3 is 15 residues long. The germline V gene encodes CDR1 SGHAT and CDR2 FQNNGV. V was shortened by 1 base and J by 6 bases, with 10 bases between the two germline ends. The CDR3 DNA is TGTGCCAGCAGCTTAGTATCACAGAGTAATTCACCCCTCCACTTT. This sequence encodes CASSLVSQSNSPLHF. Supplemented by reference TRBV11-2 and TRBJ1-6, the full variable domain reads EAGVAQSPRYKIIEKRQSVAFWCNPISGHATLYWYQQILGQGPKLLIQFQNNGVVDDSQLPKDRFSAERLKGVDSTLKIQPAKLEDSAVYLCASSLVSQSNSPLHFGNGTRLTVT.

CDR3 coding DNA: TGTGCCAGCAGCTTGGGGACAGGGAACACTGAAGCTTTCTTT. Encoded protein: CASSLGTGNTEAFF. The chain is built from TRBV3-1 (or the pseudogene TRBV3-2) and TRBJ1-1, with 8 bases aligning to TRBD1. Looked up from germline, CDR1 is LGHDT and CDR2 is YNNKEL (reference sequence). V was clipped by 5 bases and J by 1 base; unmatched bases: 3. The CDR3 is 14 residues long.

The chain is built from TRBV5-6 and TRBJ2-1, with D hard to call. CDR1 is SGHDT, CDR2 YYEEEE, per germline. CDR3 size: 16 residues. The V and J ends lost 1 base and 0 bases respectively, with 11 bases between them. The CDR3 DNA is TGTGCCAGCAGCTTGTACGGTACCTTCTCCTACAATGAGCAGTTCTTC. Its translation is CASSLYGTFSYNEQFF. Variable domain in full (rest from reference TRBV5-6 and TRBJ2-1): DAGVTQSPTHLIKTRGQQVTLRCSPKSGHDTVSWYQQALGQGPQFIFQYYEEEERQRGNFPDRFSGHQFPNYSSELNVNALLLGDSALYLCASSLYGTFSYNEQFFGPGTRLTVL.

J is TRBJ2-4 and V is TRBV12-5; D possibly corresponds to TRBD2 (5 bases). V dropped 3 bases and J dropped 0 bases, with 18 bases sitting between them. Per the germline V gene, CDR1 is LGHNT and CDR2 is FRNRAP. The CDR3 runs 18 residues. The CDR3: CASGFGVETPLAKNIQYF. The CDR3 DNA is TGTGCTAGTGGTTTCGGGGTTGAAACCCCTCTAGCCAAAAACATTCAGTACTTC.

V gene TRBV6-5 combines with J gene TRBJ2-1, with 12 bases fitting TRBD2. The CDR3 is made up of 16 amino acids. Germline V CDR1 and CDR2: MNHEY, SVGAGI. The ends lost 2 bases at V and 4 bases at J; junction bases unmatched: 3. CDR3 residues: CASSYAGLAGYNEQFF. The CDR3 DNA follows: TGTGCCAGCAGTTACGCGGGACTAGCGGGTTACAATGAGCAGTTCTTC.

V and J are TRBV6-2 or TRBV6-3 and TRBJ2-3; TRBD1 matches at 8 bases. V dropped 4 bases and J dropped 4; count of bases not matched to a gene: 16. The CDR3 contains 18 residues. Looked up from germline, CDR1 is MNHEY and CDR2 is SVGEGT. CDR3 bases: TGTGCCAGCAGTTCCGGGACAGGACGCTTCGTAAGGTCAGATACGCAGTATTTT. Translation gives CASSSGTGRFVRSDTQYF.

V is TRBV2 and J is TRBJ2-1, with D unclear. The V and J ends lost 4 bases and 6 bases respectively, with 4 bases between them. The germline gives CDR1 SNHLY, CDR2 FYNNEI. CDR3 length: 11 residues. Here the CDR3 DNA reads TGTGCCAGCAGTGTATTCAATGAGCAGTTCTTC. Translation gives CASSVFNEQFF.

This sequence joins TRBV7-9 and TRBJ1-2; TRBD1 agrees at 11 bases. V was pared by 1 base and J by 8 bases, with 0 bases of the junction left unmatched. CDR3 length: 13 residues. CDR1 and CDR2 (germline): SEHNR, FQNEAQ (reference sequence). The CDR3 is CASSLGTGGGYTF. CDR3 DNA sequence: TGTGCCAGCAGCTTAGGGACAGGGGGCGGCTACACCTTC.

CDR3 amino acids: CASSQGIAGGETQYF. In nucleotides, the CDR3 is TGTGCCAGCAGCCAGGGAATAGCGGGGGGGGAGACCCAGTACTTC. The rearrangement joins TRBV4-2 to TRBJ2-5, with 11 bases identical to TRBD2. The V gene's germline CDR1 is LGHNA and CDR2 YNFKEQ. Trimming cost V 3 bases and J 5 bases; bases outside gene matches: 5. The CDR3 totals 15 residues.

This clone was observed once. The chain recombines TRBV6-6 with TRBJ2-7; 7 bases fit TRBD1. The CDR3 loop spans 12 amino acids. CDR1 and CDR2 from the germline V gene are MNHNY and SVGAGI (reference sequence). Trimming removed 8 bases from V and 9 bases from J; junction bases left unmatched: 10. The CDR3 bases are TGTGCCAGCTCGGGACAGAGCGATGCGCAGTACTTC. Amino acid sequence: CASSGQSDAQYF.

The gene calls are TRBV15 and TRBJ1-1, with 11 bases that match TRBD1. CDR1 LNHNV and CDR2 YYDKDF come from the germline V gene (reference sequence). V lost 7 bases, J lost 7 bases, and 8 bases stayed unmatched. The CDR3 totals 14 residues. In DNA form, the CDR3 reads TGTGCCACCACACGGGACAGGGGGGACCATGAAGCTTTCTTT. This translates into CATTRDRGDHEAFF.

V is TRBV18 and J is TRBJ2-2; possible D gene TRBD1, 6 bases. CDR1 and CDR2 (germline): KGHSH, LQKENI. The CDR3 runs 14 residues. V lost 3 bases and J lost 4, with 9 bases in between. CDR3 DNA: TGTGCCAGCTCACCCCCAGGGGTCACCGGGGAGCTGTTTTTT. As protein: CASSPPGVTGELFF.

This chain uses TRBV7-9 with TRBJ1-2; no clear D gene. The CDR3 sequence is 15 residues long. Germline CDR1 reads SEHNR; CDR2 reads FQNEAQ (reference sequence). Trimming took 2 bases from V and 3 from J, leaving 13 bases between them. The chain's CDR3 is CASSLSAGKDYGYTF. In nucleotides, the CDR3 is TGTGCCAGCAGCTTAAGTGCGGGAAAGGACTATGGCTACACCTTC.

The V gene is TRBV7-6, the J gene TRBJ2-1; D is possibly TRBD1 (5 bases). V was clipped by 3 bases and J by 9 bases, with 15 bases between them. The CDR3 has 14 amino acids. Per the germline V gene, CDR1 is SGHVS and CDR2 is FNYEAQ. CDR3 sequence reads: CASSLGTGSPEQFF. The CDR3 DNA follows: TGTGCCAGCAGCTTGGGTACAGGTTCCCCTGAGCAGTTCTTC.

This clone occurred a few times. The chain has TRBV19 and TRBJ1-5; D is ambiguous. CDR1 and CDR2 (germline): LNHDA, SQIVND (reference sequence). CDR3 length: 14 residues. Trimming shortened V by 9 bases and J by 5 bases, and 17 bases separated the two germline ends. The CDR3 reads CASRDGAYDQPQHF. CDR3 DNA: TGTGCCAGCCGGGATGGAGCATATGATCAGCCCCAGCATTTT. Variable domain in full (rest from reference TRBV19 and TRBJ1-5): DGGITQSPKYLFRKEGQNVTLSCEQNLNHDAMYWYRQDPGQGLRLIYYSQIVNDFQKGDIAEGYSVSREKKESFPLTVTSAQKNPTAFYLCASRDGAYDQPQHFGDGTRLSIL.

This rearrangement joins TRBV5-1 to TRBJ1-5; 8 bases agree with TRBD1. CDR1 and CDR2 (germline): SGHRS, YFSETQ. This CDR3 has 15 residues. After removal of 0 bases from V and 6 bases from J, the junction contained 5 bases not matched to a gene. This CDR3 is CASSLDGQGTQPQHF. The CDR3, as DNA: TGCGCCAGCAGCTTGGATGGACAGGGTACTCAGCCCCAGCATTTT.

The chain is built from TRBV6-2 or TRBV6-3 and TRBJ2-3, with D tentatively TRBD2 (6 bases). Germline V lookup: CDR1 MNHEY, CDR2 SVGEGT. The CDR3 has 18 residues. Deletions cut 4 bases from V and 0 bases from J, with 20 bases between. For the CDR3, the DNA is TGTGCCAGCAGTTCCTCGAGGGCGGGGCGGTCTAGCACAGATACGCAGTATTTT. Its translation is CASSSSRAGRSSTDTQYF.

The V gene is TRBV9, the J gene TRBJ2-3, with no clear D. Germline loops: CDR1 SGDLS, CDR2 YYNGEE. V lost 2 bases, J lost 10 bases, and 20 bases lay in between. The CDR3 is 15 residues long. CDR3 sequence reads: CASSVSHNPEFAQYF. The CDR3 bases are TGTGCCAGCAGCGTTTCCCACAACCCGGAGTTTGCGCAGTATTTT.

This chain uses TRBV18 with TRBJ2-7; D possibly corresponds to TRBD2 (5 bases). This CDR3 comprises 14 residues. CDR1 and CDR2 (germline): KGHSH, LQKENI. Trimming stripped 2 bases from V and 0 bases from J, with 8 bases between. The CDR3 coding sequence is TGTGCCAGCTCACCAGGGAGAGTCTCCTACGAGCAGTACTTC. Its protein is CASSPGRVSYEQYF.